This T cell receptor (beta chain) was identified during a study of blood T cell repertoires in COVID-19. CDR3 length: 12 residues. Germline-derived CDR1 and CDR2 are SGHNT and YYREEE (reference sequence). Trimming left V 2 bases short and J 5 bases short, with 8 bases between. The protocol was immunoSEQ multiplex PCR, while the TCRdb copy is restricted to in-frame clones and leaves out a portion. The data show 180,000 or so clones, over 80% seen once. Researchers sorted participants into cohorts using their self-reported clinical history. The J gene is TRBJ2-7, the V gene TRBV5-4; no reliable D call. This clonotype was obtained from a woman aged 55 to 70 who had recovered from COVID-19. The sequencing input was PBMCs or T cells enriched from blood (not recorded which). The CDR3 DNA follows: TGTGCCAGCAGCTTCGAAAGCCACGAGCAGTACTTC. Translating it yields CASSFESHEQYF.